A selection of T cell receptor beta chains follows, all from one sample in a study of cytomegalovirus exposure and HLA in healthy donors. The table came from immunoSEQ multiplex PCR; TCRdb's copy has only in-frame clones and leaves some out. Of 200,000 or so clones listed, 82% are singletons. The sequenced sample was PBMCs. These receptors came from a boy under 10 years old in good health and CMV-seronegative. Both conserved end residues are part of each CDR3. The D gene is left open where the match is weak. Clone size is not always given. Where it is, it says once, few, many or a class for expanded clones.

V	J	size	D	CDR3	DNA
TRBV6-6	TRBJ1-6	NA	NA	CASISAMSSYNSPLHF	TGTGCCAGCATTAGCGCGATGAGCTCCTATAATTCACCCCTCCACTTT
TRBV2	TRBJ2-7	NA	TRBD1	CASRRGTANSYEQYF	TGTGCCAGCCGTCGAGGGACAGCAAATTCCTACGAGCAGTACTTC
TRBV5-1	TRBJ2-3	once	TRBD2	CASSLGTSGSADTQYF	TGCGCCAGCAGCTTGGGTACTAGCGGGTCCGCAGATACGCAGTATTTT
TRBV5-8	TRBJ2-3	NA	NA	CASSSQYF	TGTGCCAGCAGCTCTCAGTATTTT
TRBV5-6	TRBJ2-6	NA	NA	CASSSRGAGANVLTF	TGTGCCAGCAGCTCTAGGGGTGCCGGGGCCAACGTCCTGACTTTC
TRBV4-1	TRBJ2-7	NA	TRBD1	CASSQVSGTGLTYEQYF	TGCGCCAGCAGCCAGGTGTCCGGGACAGGGCTAACCTACGAGCAGTACTTC
TRBV6-6	TRBJ2-1	few	NA	CASSFISGYNEQFF	TGTGCCAGCAGTTTCATTAGCGGCTACAATGAGCAGTTCTTC
TRBV11-2	TRBJ1-2	NA	NA	CASSSVTRRSGGYTF	TGTGCCAGCAGCTCTGTGACCCGCAGGTCGGGGGGCTACACCTTC
TRBV30	TRBJ2-3	NA	NA	CAWSLRDTQYF	TGTGCCTGGTCCCTTCGGGATACGCAGTATTTT
TRBV11-2	TRBJ2-7	NA	TRBD1	CASSRQGYEQYF	TGTGCCAGCAGCCGACAGGGCTACGAGCAGTACTTC
TRBV4-3	TRBJ2-3	NA	NA	CASSQKVTTGLDGTQYF	TGCGCCAGCAGCCAAAAAGTCACCACGGGATTAGACGGAACGCAGTATTTT
TRBV6-4	TRBJ2-2	NA	TRBD1	CASSPTGAGELFF	TGTGCCAGCAGTCCTACAGGGGCCGGGGAGCTGTTTTTT
TRBV7-2	TRBJ1-3	once	NA	CASSLGPGDSGNTIYF	TGTGCCAGCAGCTTAGGTCCAGGGGACTCTGGAAACACCATATATTTT
TRBV5-8	TRBJ2-3	NA	NA	CASSRSSVHTQYF	TGTGCCAGCAGCAGATCTAGCGTTCATACGCAGTATTTT
TRBV5-1	TRBJ2-2	NA	NA	CASSLTAVTGELFF	TGCGCCAGCAGCTTGACAGCTGTCACCGGGGAGCTGTTTTTT
TRBV6-5	TRBJ1-1	NA	TRBD1	CASSTGQGTWTEAFF	TGTGCCAGCAGTACTGGACAGGGCACGTGGACTGAAGCTTTCTTT
TRBV9	TRBJ2-1	NA	NA	CASSVGGGKSYNEQFF	TGTGCCAGCAGCGTAGGTGGGGGGAAATCCTACAATGAGCAGTTCTTC
TRBV6-7	TRBJ1-2	NA	TRBD1	CASSYLTGQPRYGYTF	TGTGCCAGCAGTTACTTGACAGGGCAGCCGAGATATGGCTACACCTTC
TRBV4-2	TRBJ2-2	NA	TRBD2	CASSPREGGELFF	TGTGCCAGCAGCCCTCGGGAGGGCGGGGAGCTGTTTTTT
TRBV7-9	TRBJ1-5	NA	NA	CASSSPGDQPQHF	TGTGCCAGCAGCTCCCCGGGGGATCAGCCCCAGCATTTT
TRBV7-6	TRBJ1-1	NA	TRBD1	CASSNPGQGASGTEAFF	TGTGCCAGCAGCAATCCGGGACAGGGGGCTTCGGGCACTGAAGCTTTCTTT
TRBV6-5	TRBJ1-1	NA	NA	CASTKTRGGDTEAFF	TGTGCCAGCACCAAAACGCGGGGGGGTGACACTGAAGCTTTCTTT
TRBV10-2	TRBJ2-2	NA	NA	CASSERGGGELFF	TGCGCCAGCAGTGAGCGGGGAGGAGGGGAGCTGTTTTTT
TRBV6-1	TRBJ1-1	NA	NA	CASSVGTPTNTEAFF	TGTGCCAGCAGTGTAGGGACACCGACTAACACTGAAGCTTTCTTT
TRBV11-2	TRBJ2-2	NA	TRBD2	CASSSLPAGGPNTGELFF	TGTGCCAGCTCTTCCCTCCCAGCGGGGGGCCCGAACACCGGGGAGCTGTTTTTT
TRBV7-2	TRBJ1-5	few	NA	CASSPRGLYHLHF	TGTGCCAGCAGCCCACGTGGACTCTACCACCTCCATTTT
TRBV27	TRBJ1-5	NA	TRBD1	CASNPGQGGNQPQHF	TGTGCCAGCAATCCGGGACAGGGGGGCAATCAGCCCCAGCATTTT
TRBV7-9	TRBJ2-5	NA	TRBD2	CASSLPMGSGGPQETQYF	TGTGCCAGCAGCTTACCGATGGGGAGCGGGGGGCCCCAAGAGACCCAGTACTTC
TRBV5-4	TRBJ2-3	NA	NA	CASSSNPGTDTQYF	TGTGCCAGCAGCTCCAATCCGGGCACAGATACGCAGTATTTT